Here is one TCR beta chain with its context. Seattle patients were enrolled during active infection and followed longitudinally. This sample stems from a study of blood T cell repertoires in COVID-19. Profiling relied on immunoSEQ multiplex PCR, and the TCRdb table lists in-frame clones only, not all of them. The top ten hold around 0.9% of the sample, which has approximately 500,000 clones, 89% seen once. This CDR3 comprises 13 residues. Germline assignment: CDR1 MNHEY and CDR2 SVGAGI. V was pared by 8 bases and J by 0 bases, with 10 bases between. This chain joins TRBV6-5 and TRBJ1-1, with D unresolved. The sample was peripheral blood. The receptor was derived from a man younger than 30 with COVID-19, enrolled during active disease. For the CDR3, the DNA is TGTGCCAGCCGCGTACAGATGAACACTGAAGCTTTCTTT. It codes for CASRVQMNTEAFF.